These 10 T cell receptor beta chains came from one sample sequenced in a study of blood T cell repertoires in COVID-19. TCRdb's copy holds only in-frame clones and misses some; the assay was immunoSEQ multiplex PCR. The data show approximately 60,000 clones, around 90% seen once. Material: peripheral blood. The receptors derive from a woman at least 80 years old with COVID-19, enrolled during active disease.

The V and J genes are TRBV30 and TRBJ1-6, with D hard to call. CDR1 is GTSNPN and CDR2 is SVGIG in the germline V gene (reference sequence). The CDR3 spans 16 residues. The V end was cut by 3 bases, the J end by 7 bases, with 19 bases between. CDR3 amino acids: CAWSAVRSARNSPLHF. The DNA for the CDR3 is TGTGCCTGGAGCGCAGTACGCTCGGCTAGAAATTCACCCCTCCACTTT.

CDR3 amino acids: CASSQDPGGYEQYF. CDR3 DNA: TGCGCCAGCAGTCAGGACCCCGGGGGCTACGAGCAGTACTTC. The rearrangement links TRBV5-1 to TRBJ2-7; maybe TRBD2 (6 bases). The V and J ends lost 5 bases and 3 bases respectively, with 15 bases between them. This CDR3 spans 14 amino acids. Germline assignment: CDR1 SGHRS and CDR2 YFSETQ.

This chain uses TRBV7-5 with TRBJ2-4; TRBD1, as called in the table, went unchecked against the DNA. TRBV7-5 is noted as a pseudogene. The CDR3 contains 15 residues. CDR3 in DNA: TGTGCCAGAAGCCCCGACAGATTAGCCAAAAACATTCAGTACTTC. Protein product: CARSPDRLAKNIQYF.

The V gene is TRBV11-2, the J gene TRBJ1-1, with 7 bases fitting TRBD1. The germline CDR1 and CDR2 sequences are SGHAT and FQNNGV. There are 13 residues in the CDR3. The V and J ends lost 0 bases and 11 bases, in that order; junction bases with no gene match: 6. The CDR3: CASSLDLQGVAFF. The CDR3 bases are TGTGCCAGCAGCTTAGATTTGCAGGGGGTGGCTTTCTTT.

The rearrangement links TRBV2 to TRBJ1-4, with D uncertain. The germline CDR1 and CDR2 sequences are SNHLY and FYNNEI. V lost 5 bases and J lost 7, with 5 bases in between. The CDR3 spans 11 residues. Written as DNA, the CDR3 is TGTGCCAGCAGTCGTAGTGAAAAACTGTTTTTT. Protein product: CASSRSEKLFF.

This rearrangement joins TRBV6-5 to TRBJ2-3; 10 bases agree with TRBD2. The CDR3 length is 15 residues. After removal of 7 bases from V and 4 bases from J, the junction contained 8 bases not matched to a gene. Germline CDR1 is MNHEY and CDR2 is SVGAGI. The CDR3 reads CASTGASGGADTQYF. The CDR3, as DNA: TGTGCCAGCACGGGAGCTAGCGGGGGAGCAGATACGCAGTATTTT.

This rearrangement joins TRBV3-1 (or the pseudogene TRBV3-2) to TRBJ2-5; D is unresolved. The V and J ends lost 4 bases and 5 bases respectively, with 11 bases between them. The germline CDR1 and CDR2 sequences are LGHDT and YNNKEL (reference sequence). This CDR3 comprises 13 residues. This CDR3 is CASSRATQETQYF. In DNA form, the CDR3 reads TGTGCCAGCAGCCGAGCGACCCAGGAGACCCAGTACTTC.

CDR3 sequence reads: CASSPPLAGGLGKWPQHF. CDR3 DNA sequence: TGTGCCAGTAGTCCCCCGTTAGCAGGGGGCCTGGGAAAATGGCCCCAGCATTTT. The chain recombines TRBV19 with TRBJ1-5; 8 bases fit TRBD1. CDR1 and CDR2 (germline): LNHDA, SQIVND (reference sequence). The CDR3 has 18 residues. J gave up 9 bases and V 5 bases, and 21 bases lay outside the gene matches. The full variable domain, rest sourced from reference TRBV19 and TRBJ1-5, is DGGITQSPKYLFRKEGQNVTLSCEQNLNHDAMYWYRQDPGQGLRLIYYSQIVNDFQKGDIAEGYSVSREKKESFPLTVTSAQKNPTAFYLCASSPPLAGGLGKWPQHFGDGTRLSIL.

V usage is TRBV6-5 and J usage is TRBJ1-2, with D tentatively TRBD1 (5 bases). This CDR3 contains 13 residues. V lost 8 bases and J lost 8, with 18 bases in between. From germline, CDR1 is MNHEY and CDR2 SVGAGI. CDR3: CASDGDSPRGYTF. The CDR3 nucleotides are TGTGCCAGCGATGGGGACTCCCCAAGGGGCTACACCTTC.

V and J are TRBV19 and TRBJ1-6; the D gene is possibly TRBD1 (6 bases). From germline, CDR1 is LNHDA and CDR2 SQIVND (reference sequence). V was shortened by 7 bases and J by 9 bases, with 19 bases between the two germline ends. The CDR3 has 15 amino acids. CDR3 sequence (DNA): TGTGCCAGTATCTCGCGGGGGGGGGCGGCTTCACCCCTCCACTTT. Its translation: CASISRGGAASPLHF.